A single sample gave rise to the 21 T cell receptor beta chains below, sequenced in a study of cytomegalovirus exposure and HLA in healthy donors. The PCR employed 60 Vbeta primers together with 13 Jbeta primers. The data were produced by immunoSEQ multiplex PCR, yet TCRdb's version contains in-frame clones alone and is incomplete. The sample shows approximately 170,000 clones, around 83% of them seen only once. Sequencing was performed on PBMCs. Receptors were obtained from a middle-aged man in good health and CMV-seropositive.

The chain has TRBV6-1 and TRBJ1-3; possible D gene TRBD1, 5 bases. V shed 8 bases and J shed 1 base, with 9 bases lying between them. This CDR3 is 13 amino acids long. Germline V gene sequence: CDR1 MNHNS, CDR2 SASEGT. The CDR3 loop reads CASQGSSGNTIYF. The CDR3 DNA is TGTGCCAGCCAGGGTTCGTCTGGAAACACCATATATTTT.

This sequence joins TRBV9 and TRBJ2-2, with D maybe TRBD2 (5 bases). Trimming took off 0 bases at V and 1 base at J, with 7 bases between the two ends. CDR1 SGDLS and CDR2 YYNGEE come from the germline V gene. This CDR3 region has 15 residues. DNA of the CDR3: TGTGCCAGCAGCGTAGCGGGGAGGAACACCGGGGAGCTGTTTTTT. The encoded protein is CASSVAGRNTGELFF.

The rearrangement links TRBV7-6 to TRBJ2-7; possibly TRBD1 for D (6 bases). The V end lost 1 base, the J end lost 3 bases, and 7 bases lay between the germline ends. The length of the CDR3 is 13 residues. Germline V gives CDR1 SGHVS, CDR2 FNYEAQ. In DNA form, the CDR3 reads TGTGCCAGCAGCTTAGGGACAGTCTACGAGCAGTACTTC. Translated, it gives CASSLGTVYEQYF.

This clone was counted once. CDR3 protein: CASSLAVPSGRKYEQYF. The CDR3 DNA sequence: TGTGCCAGCAGCTTAGCGGTCCCTAGCGGGAGGAAATACGAGCAGTACTTC. V and J are TRBV7-2 and TRBJ2-7; TRBD2 matches 11 bases. This CDR3 is built from 17 residues. J gave up 4 bases and V 0 bases, and 8 bases lay outside the gene matches. Looked up from germline, CDR1 is SGHTA and CDR2 is FQGNSA.

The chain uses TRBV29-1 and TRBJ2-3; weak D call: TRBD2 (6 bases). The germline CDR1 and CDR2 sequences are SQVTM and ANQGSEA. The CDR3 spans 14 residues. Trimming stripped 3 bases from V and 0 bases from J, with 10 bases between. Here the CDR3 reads CSVDIRESTDTQYF. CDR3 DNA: TGCAGCGTTGACATCCGGGAGAGCACAGATACGCAGTATTTT.

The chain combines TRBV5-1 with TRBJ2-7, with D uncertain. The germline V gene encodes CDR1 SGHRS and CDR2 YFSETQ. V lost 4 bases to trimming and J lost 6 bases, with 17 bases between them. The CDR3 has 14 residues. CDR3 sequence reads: CASSPTGLNLEQYF. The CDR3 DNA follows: TGCGCCAGCAGCCCTACGGGTCTTAACCTCGAGCAGTACTTC.

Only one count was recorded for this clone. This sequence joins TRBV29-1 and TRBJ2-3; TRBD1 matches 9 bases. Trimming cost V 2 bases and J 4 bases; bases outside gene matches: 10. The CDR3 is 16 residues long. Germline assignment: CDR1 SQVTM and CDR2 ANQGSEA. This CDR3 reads CSVERTGGASPDTQYF. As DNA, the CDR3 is TGCAGCGTTGAACGAACAGGGGGCGCGTCCCCAGATACGCAGTATTTT.

The CDR3 DNA sequence: TGTGCCAGCAGTCAGACCGGGGGGGCCCCCTACGAGCAGTACTTC. Residues: CASSQTGGAPYEQYF. This chain joins TRBV28 and TRBJ2-7, with 8 bases that match TRBD2. The CDR3 consists of 15 residues. Trimming cost V 5 bases and J 2 bases; bases outside gene matches: 8. Germline CDR1 is MDHEN and CDR2 is SYDVKM.

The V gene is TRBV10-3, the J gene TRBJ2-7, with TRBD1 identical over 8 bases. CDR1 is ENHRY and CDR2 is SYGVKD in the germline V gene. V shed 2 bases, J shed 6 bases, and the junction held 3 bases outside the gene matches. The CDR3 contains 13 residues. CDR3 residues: CAISEDRGFEQYF. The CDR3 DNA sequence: TGTGCCATCAGTGAGGACAGGGGATTCGAGCAGTACTTC.

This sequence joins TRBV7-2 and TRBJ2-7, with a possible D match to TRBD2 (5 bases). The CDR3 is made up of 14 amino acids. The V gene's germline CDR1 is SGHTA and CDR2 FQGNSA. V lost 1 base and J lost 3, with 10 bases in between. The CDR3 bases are TGTGCCAGCAGCTTAGGGCGCGGGTTCTACGAGCAGTACTTC. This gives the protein CASSLGRGFYEQYF.

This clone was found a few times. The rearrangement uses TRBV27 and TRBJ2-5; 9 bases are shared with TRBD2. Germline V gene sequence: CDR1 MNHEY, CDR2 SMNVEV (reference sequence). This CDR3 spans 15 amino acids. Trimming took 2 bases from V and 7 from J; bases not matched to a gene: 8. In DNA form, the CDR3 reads TGTGCCAGCAGTTTACAGGGTAGCGGGAGAGGGACCCAGTACTTC. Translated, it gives CASSLQGSGRGTQYF.

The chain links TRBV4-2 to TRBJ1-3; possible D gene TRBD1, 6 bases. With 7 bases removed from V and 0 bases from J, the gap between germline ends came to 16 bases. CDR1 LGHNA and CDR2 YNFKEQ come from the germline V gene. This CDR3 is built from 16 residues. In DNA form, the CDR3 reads TGTGCCAGCACCGGGGGGACGGGACACTCTGGAAACACCATATATTTT. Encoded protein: CASTGGTGHSGNTIYF.

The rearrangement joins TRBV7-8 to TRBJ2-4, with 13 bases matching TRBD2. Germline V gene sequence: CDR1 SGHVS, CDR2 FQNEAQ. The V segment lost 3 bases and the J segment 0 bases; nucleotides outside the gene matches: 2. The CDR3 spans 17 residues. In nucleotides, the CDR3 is TGTGCCAGCAGCTTGGGACTAGCGGGGCCAGCCAAAAACATTCAGTACTTC. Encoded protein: CASSLGLAGPAKNIQYF.

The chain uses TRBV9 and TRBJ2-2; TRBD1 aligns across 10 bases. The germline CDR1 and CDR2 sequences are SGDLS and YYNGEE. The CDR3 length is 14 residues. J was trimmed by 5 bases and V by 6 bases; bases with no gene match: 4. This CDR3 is CASTPGQGTGELFF. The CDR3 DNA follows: TGTGCCAGCACTCCGGGACAGGGGACCGGGGAGCTGTTTTTT.

CDR3 amino acids: CASSNRGRENTEAFF. The CDR3, as DNA: TGTGCCAGTAGTAACAGGGGACGGGAGAACACTGAAGCTTTCTTT. The chain is built from TRBV19 and TRBJ1-1; 7 nucleotides agree with TRBD1. Looked up from germline, CDR1 is LNHDA and CDR2 is SQIVND (reference sequence). The CDR3 contains 15 residues. V shed 4 bases and J 1 base; nucleotides not matched to a gene: 6.

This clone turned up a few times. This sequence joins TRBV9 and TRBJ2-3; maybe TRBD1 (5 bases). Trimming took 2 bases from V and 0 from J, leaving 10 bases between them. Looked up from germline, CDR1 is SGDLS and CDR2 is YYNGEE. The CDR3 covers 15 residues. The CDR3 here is CASSVHAGSTDTQYF. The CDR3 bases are TGTGCCAGCAGCGTTCATGCAGGGAGCACAGATACGCAGTATTTT.

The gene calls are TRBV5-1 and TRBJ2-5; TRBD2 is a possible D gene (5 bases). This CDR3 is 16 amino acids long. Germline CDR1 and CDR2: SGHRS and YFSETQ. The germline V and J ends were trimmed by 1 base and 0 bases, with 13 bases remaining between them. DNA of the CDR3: TGCGCCAGCAGCTTGCTAGGACTTTCGTACCAAGAGACCCAGTACTTC. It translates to CASSLLGLSYQETQYF.

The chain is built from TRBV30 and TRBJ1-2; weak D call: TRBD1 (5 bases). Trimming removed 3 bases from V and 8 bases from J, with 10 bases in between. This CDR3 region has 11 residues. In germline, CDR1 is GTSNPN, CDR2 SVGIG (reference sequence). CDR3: CAWRAAGGYTF. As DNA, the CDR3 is TGTGCCTGGAGGGCGGCAGGGGGCTACACCTTC.

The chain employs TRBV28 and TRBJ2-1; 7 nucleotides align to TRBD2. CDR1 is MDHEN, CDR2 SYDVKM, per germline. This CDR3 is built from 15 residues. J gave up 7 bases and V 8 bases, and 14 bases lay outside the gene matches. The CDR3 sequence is CASAMDREAQNEQFF. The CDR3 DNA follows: TGTGCCAGCGCTATGGACCGGGAGGCCCAAAATGAGCAGTTCTTC.

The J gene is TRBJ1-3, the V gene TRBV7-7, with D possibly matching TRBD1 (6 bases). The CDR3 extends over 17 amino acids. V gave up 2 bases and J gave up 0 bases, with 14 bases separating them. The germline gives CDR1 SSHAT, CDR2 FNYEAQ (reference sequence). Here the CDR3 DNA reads TGTGCCAGCAGCTTATCCCAGGGGAGCAGCTCTGGAAACACCATATATTTT. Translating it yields CASSLSQGSSSGNTIYF.

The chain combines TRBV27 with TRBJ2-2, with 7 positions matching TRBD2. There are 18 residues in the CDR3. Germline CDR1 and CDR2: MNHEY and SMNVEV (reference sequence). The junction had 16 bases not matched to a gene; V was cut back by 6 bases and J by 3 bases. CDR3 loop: CASRPTMSERGYTGELFF. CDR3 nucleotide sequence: TGTGCCAGCAGACCGACTATGAGCGAGCGGGGTTACACCGGGGAGCTGTTTTTT.